Presented here are 23 T cell receptor beta chains from one specimen sequenced in a study of T-cell reconstitution after alpha-beta-depleted transplantation in children. For TCRbeta, the library was prepared with unique molecular identifiers. TCRdb re-called the PCR reads through MiXCR, storing one row per CDR3 protein. Of about 410,000 distinct CDR3 sequences detected, roughly 22% appear once; the ten largest clones hold 3% to 4%. The sequenced sample was PBMCs from the stem cell graft donor, obtained from the stem cell graft. Every receptor here comes from a human donor who donated a stem cell graft to a child with acute myeloid leukemia.

In this sample, this clonotype turned up a few times. V gene TRBV4-1 combines with J gene TRBJ2-1, with D perhaps matching TRBD1 (5 bases). The V gene lost 0 bases and the J gene lost 7 bases, with 7 bases spanning the gap. The CDR3 extends over 13 amino acids. Germline values: CDR1 MGHRA, CDR2 YSYEKL. The CDR3 here is CASSQENRNEQFF. The CDR3, as DNA: TGCGCCAGCAGCCAAGAGAACAGGAATGAGCAGTTCTTC.

This chain links TRBV20-1 with TRBJ2-3; maybe TRBD2 (5 bases). Germline assignment: CDR1 DFQATT and CDR2 SNEGSKA (reference sequence). The CDR3 sequence is 14 residues long. V was shortened by 6 bases and J by 1 base, with 14 bases between the two germline ends. Here the CDR3 reads CSAPGKRGTDTQYF. CDR3 bases: TGCAGTGCGCCCGGGAAAAGGGGCACAGATACGCAGTATTTT.

This clonotype was seen only a few times. The chain is built from TRBV20-1 and TRBJ2-7; 12 bases fit TRBD2. J lost 0 bases, V lost 2 bases, and 5 bases had no gene match. Germline V gene data show CDR1 as DFQATT and CDR2 as SNEGSKA (reference sequence). CDR3 length equals 16 residues. CDR3 bases: TGCAGTGCTAGACTAAGGACTAGCGGGGACTCCTACGAGCAGTACTTC. It translates to CSARLRTSGDSYEQYF.

The chain uses TRBV19 and TRBJ2-7; possible D gene TRBD1, 5 bases. The CDR3 contains 14 residues. CDR1 is LNHDA, CDR2 SQIVND, per germline (reference sequence). Trimming removed 4 bases from V and 5 bases from J, with 15 bases in between. CDR3 region: CASSKALSGNEQYF. The CDR3 DNA reads as TGTGCCAGTAGTAAGGCCCTCTCAGGGAACGAGCAGTACTTC.

This clonotype has more than one count but fewer than ten. This chain links TRBV5-1 with TRBJ1-1; D unclear. Trimming stripped 3 bases from V and 6 bases from J, with 9 bases between. Looked up from germline, CDR1 is SGHRS and CDR2 is YFSETQ. The CDR3 is 12 amino acids. In DNA, the CDR3 is TGCGCCAGCAGCTCGAGGAGCGCTGAAGCTTTCTTT. The encoded protein is CASSSRSAEAFF.

The chain has TRBV29-1 and TRBJ2-1; D is undetermined. V dropped 2 bases and J dropped 3 bases, with 11 bases sitting between them. The length of the CDR3 is 14 residues. Germline-derived CDR1 and CDR2 are SQVTM and ANQGSEA. The CDR3 DNA reads as TGCAGCGTTGAATTCTCAGGAATCTACAATGAGCAGTTCTTC. Residues: CSVEFSGIYNEQFF.

This clonotype came up many times. The rearrangement uses TRBV29-1 and TRBJ2-2; 9 bases align to TRBD1. The CDR3 covers 14 residues. CDR1 is SQVTM and CDR2 is ANQGSEA in the germline V gene. Unmatched junction bases numbered 5, after V lost 5 bases and J lost 4 bases. CDR3 amino acids: CSVQQGALTGELFF. The CDR3 DNA is TGCAGCGTTCAACAGGGGGCCCTCACCGGGGAGCTGTTTTTT.

This clonotype turned up a few times. The chain links TRBV6-4 to TRBJ1-1; D is undetermined. Trimming pared 0 bases from V and 5 bases from J, leaving 4 bases between. This CDR3 contains 12 residues. CDR1 is MRHNA, CDR2 SNTAGT, per germline. Here the CDR3 reads CASSDSNTEAFF. The CDR3 DNA follows: TGTGCCAGCAGTGACTCGAATACTGAAGCTTTCTTT.

This sequence joins TRBV7-9 and TRBJ2-5; D is uncertain. The V gene lost 6 bases and the J gene lost 0 bases, with 5 bases spanning the gap. The CDR3 is 12 residues long. Germline lookup yields CDR1 SEHNR and CDR2 FQNEAQ (reference sequence). The CDR3 DNA follows: TGTGCCAGCAGACAGTACCAAGAGACCCAGTACTTC. It yields the protein CASRQYQETQYF. Full variable domain (outside the CDR3, taken from reference TRBV7-9 and TRBJ2-5): DTGVSQNPRHKITKRGQNVTFRCDPISEHNRLYWYRQTLGQGPEFLTYFQNEAQLEKSRLLSDRFSAERPKGSFSTLEIQRTEQGDSAMYLCASRQYQETQYFGPGTRLLVL.

This sequence joins TRBV6-1 and TRBJ2-2, with D possibly being TRBD2 (5 bases). V gave up 5 bases and J gave up 1 base, with 14 bases separating them. Germline-derived CDR1 and CDR2 are MNHNS and SASEGT. CDR3 length equals 16 residues. The CDR3 protein is CASSTLGDQNTGELFF. CDR3 DNA: TGTGCCAGCAGTACCCTCGGGGATCAGAACACCGGGGAGCTGTTTTTT.

This clonotype has more than one count but fewer than ten. The genes are TRBV20-1 and TRBJ1-1; 7 nucleotides agree with TRBD1. From germline, CDR1 is DFQATT and CDR2 SNEGSKA (reference sequence). V gave up 0 bases and J gave up 4 bases; unmatched junction bases: 8. This CDR3 has 15 residues. The CDR3 sequence: CSARERTGRATEAFF. CDR3 bases: TGCAGTGCTAGAGAAAGGACAGGTAGGGCCACTGAAGCTTTCTTT.

This clonotype appeared a few times. V gene TRBV7-9 combines with J gene TRBJ2-7; weak D call: TRBD2 (7 bases). The CDR3 is made up of 14 amino acids. V was clipped by 6 bases and J by 0 bases, with 12 bases between them. In germline, CDR1 is SEHNR, CDR2 FQNEAQ (reference sequence). CDR3 protein: CASRLGGDSYEQYF. The CDR3 nucleotides are TGTGCCAGCAGACTAGGGGGGGACTCCTACGAGCAGTACTTC.

This clonotype came up many times. The rearrangement joins TRBV5-6 to TRBJ2-7; no clear D. This CDR3 is 13 amino acids long. Trimming cost V 0 bases and J 2 bases, with 6 bases left between them. Looked up from germline, CDR1 is SGHDT and CDR2 is YYEEEE. The CDR3 sequence is CASSLVGTYEQYF. The CDR3 region has the DNA TGTGCCAGCAGCTTGGTCGGAACCTACGAGCAGTACTTC.

In its sample, this clonotype was seen many times. The V gene is TRBV20-1, the J gene TRBJ1-5; unclear D gene. There are 13 residues in the CDR3. Germline V gene sequence: CDR1 DFQATT, CDR2 SNEGSKA (reference sequence). V lost 3 bases and J lost 0, with 6 bases in between. DNA of the CDR3: TGCAGTGCTAGGGAGGATAGCAATCAGCCCCAGCATTTT. The encoded protein is CSAREDSNQPQHF.

This clonotype has only a few counts. The chain employs TRBV28 and TRBJ2-1; D gene uncertain. V was clipped by 8 bases and J by 0 bases, with 20 bases between them. Germline V CDR1 and CDR2: MDHEN, SYDVKM. The CDR3 runs 17 residues. The DNA for the CDR3 is TGTGCCAGCCGCCTCACGACATCAGCGAGCTCCTACAATGAGCAGTTCTTC. Translation: CASRLTTSASSYNEQFF.

The V call is TRBV5-1, the J call TRBJ2-7, with 11 nucleotides matching TRBD1. Germline V lookup: CDR1 SGHRS, CDR2 YFSETQ. The CDR3 is 18 amino acids. Germline trimming cut 0 bases from V and 5 bases from J; bases unmatched to any gene: 13. Here the CDR3 reads CASSLANRRDRGFNEQYF. CDR3 coding DNA: TGCGCCAGCAGCTTGGCCAACCGGCGGGACAGGGGGTTCAACGAGCAGTACTTC.

In its sample, this clonotype was seen a few times. This CDR3 is CASSLNQGNSGANVLTF. The CDR3 nucleotides are TGTGCCAGCAGCTTGAACCAGGGCAATTCTGGGGCCAACGTCCTGACTTTC. The J gene is TRBJ2-6, the V gene TRBV5-5; maybe TRBD1 (5 bases). Germline-derived CDR1 and CDR2 are SGHKS and YYEKEE (reference sequence). The CDR3 has 17 amino acids. V lost 1 base and J lost 1, with 12 bases in between.

This chain connects TRBV25-1 to TRBJ2-4, with TRBD2 identical over 10 bases. CDR1 is MGHDK, CDR2 SYGVNS, per germline. The CDR3 runs to 18 residues. V was clipped by 5 bases and J by 2 bases; unmatched bases: 12. Here the CDR3 DNA reads TGTGCCAGCAGTCAGAGGGCTAGCGGGAGTGGGACCAAAAACATTCAGTACTTC. Protein product: CASSQRASGSGTKNIQYF.

This chain connects TRBV12-3 or TRBV12-4 to TRBJ1-4, with D tentatively TRBD1 (6 bases). The CDR3 runs to 15 residues. V was cut by 3 bases and J by 6 bases, with 14 bases left in between. DNA of the CDR3: TGTGCCAGCAGTTTCGGGAGCAGGGGCTATGAAAAACTGTTTTTT. The encoded protein is CASSFGSRGYEKLFF.

V usage is TRBV27 and J usage is TRBJ2-1; no clear D. This CDR3 is built from 15 residues. The germline V and J ends were trimmed by 5 bases and 4 bases, with 15 bases remaining between them. In germline, CDR1 is MNHEY, CDR2 SMNVEV (reference sequence). The CDR3 sequence is CASSISGNRYNEQFF. The DNA of the CDR3 is TGTGCCAGCAGTATTTCAGGAAACCGATACAATGAGCAGTTCTTC.

This clonotype was found many times. The chain combines TRBV20-1 with TRBJ2-3, with 10 bases aligning to TRBD2. J was trimmed by 4 bases and V by 6 bases; bases with no gene match: 10. This CDR3 has 15 residues. Germline CDR1 and CDR2: DFQATT and SNEGSKA (reference sequence). Here the CDR3 DNA reads TGCAGTGCGGACGCCGGGACTAGCGTCCCAGATACGCAGTATTTT. This gives the protein CSADAGTSVPDTQYF.

J is TRBJ1-1 and V is TRBV29-1; TRBD1 is a possible D gene (5 bases). The CDR3 extends over 13 amino acids. Looked up from germline, CDR1 is SQVTM and CDR2 is ANQGSEA. V was pared by 2 bases and J by 11 bases, with 18 bases between. In DNA form, the CDR3 reads TGCAGCGTTGAATTCATGTCAGGGCGAGGGGCTTTCTTT. Protein sequence: CSVEFMSGRGAFF. Full variable domain (remainder filled in from reference TRBV29-1 and TRBJ1-1): SAVISQKPSRDICQRGTSLTIQCQVDSQVTMMFWYRQQPGQSLTLIATANQGSEATYESGFVIDKFPISRPNLTFSTLTVSNMSPEDSSIYLCSVEFMSGRGAFFGQGTRLTVV.

The gene calls are TRBV7-3 and TRBJ1-1; D gene unclear. V dropped 1 base and J dropped 4 bases, with 10 bases sitting between them. This CDR3 is 14 amino acids long. Germline CDR1 and CDR2: SGHTA and FQGTGA. The CDR3 spells CASSLNPGSTEAFF. The CDR3 DNA follows: TGTGCCAGCAGCTTAAATCCGGGAAGCACTGAAGCTTTCTTT.